The clone carrying this T cell receptor (beta chain) turned up a few times. Its antigen is not known. With V trimmed by 4 bases and J by 5 bases, 13 bases remained unmatched. Germline CDR1 reads MNHEY; CDR2 reads SMNVEV (reference sequence). The CDR3 covers 16 residues. The study pooled second doses at about 4 or about 12 weeks. The sample is drawn from a study of T cell responses to AZD1222 COVID-19 vaccine. Study-wide results and caveats: CD4 TCRs linked to vaccination spanned spike, dominating at 160-218 and 743-854. In the spike-specific TCR repertoire, nearly half reportedly target unmutated variant regions.

Some clones are missing from TCRdb's copy, which holds only in-frame ones; the method was immunoSEQ multiplex PCR. The table has about 100,000 clones, around 87% seen once; the top ten hold 10%. This sequence was found in an adult who received the AZD1222 COVID-19 vaccine. The V gene is TRBV27, the J gene TRBJ1-2; 7 nucleotides align to TRBD1. The sample consisted of peripheral blood, taken 28 days after the second AZD1222 dose. The CDR3 DNA reads TGTGCCAGCAGTTCCCCCGCGCGACAGGGATGGTATGGCTACACCTTC. It specifies CASSSPARQGWYGYTF.